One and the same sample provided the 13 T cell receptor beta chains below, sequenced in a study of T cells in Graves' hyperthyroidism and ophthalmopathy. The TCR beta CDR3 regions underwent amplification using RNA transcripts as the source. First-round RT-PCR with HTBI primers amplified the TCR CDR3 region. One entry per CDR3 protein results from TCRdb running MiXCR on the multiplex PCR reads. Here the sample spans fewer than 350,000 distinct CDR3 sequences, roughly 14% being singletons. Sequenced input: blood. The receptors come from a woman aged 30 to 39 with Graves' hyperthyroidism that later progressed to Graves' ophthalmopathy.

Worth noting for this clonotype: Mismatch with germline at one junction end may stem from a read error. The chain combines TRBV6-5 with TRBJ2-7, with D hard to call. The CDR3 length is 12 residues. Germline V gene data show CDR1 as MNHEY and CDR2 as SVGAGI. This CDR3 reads CASSYAVDEEYF. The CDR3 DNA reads TGTGCCAGCAGTTACGCAGTCGACGAGGAGTACTTC.

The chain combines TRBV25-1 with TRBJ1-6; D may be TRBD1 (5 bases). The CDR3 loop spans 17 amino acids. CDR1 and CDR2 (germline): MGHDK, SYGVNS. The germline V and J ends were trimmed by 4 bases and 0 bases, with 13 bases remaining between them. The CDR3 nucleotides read TGTGCCAGCAGTGCCAGATACAGGAGCTCCTATAATTCACCCCTCCACTTT. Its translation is CASSARYRSSYNSPLHF.

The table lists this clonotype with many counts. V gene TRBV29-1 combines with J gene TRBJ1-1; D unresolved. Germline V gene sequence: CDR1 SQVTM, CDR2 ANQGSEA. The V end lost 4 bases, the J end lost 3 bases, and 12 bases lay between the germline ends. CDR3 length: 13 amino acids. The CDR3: CSVADEFHTEAFF. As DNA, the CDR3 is TGCAGCGTTGCCGACGAGTTTCACACTGAAGCTTTCTTT.

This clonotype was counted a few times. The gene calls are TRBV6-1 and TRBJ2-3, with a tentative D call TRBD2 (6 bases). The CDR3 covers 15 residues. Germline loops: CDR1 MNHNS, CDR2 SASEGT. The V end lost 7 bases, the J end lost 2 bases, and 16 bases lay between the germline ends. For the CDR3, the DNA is TGTGCCAGCACCACCCGACTAGAAGTCACAGATACGCAGTATTTT. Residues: CASTTRLEVTDTQYF.

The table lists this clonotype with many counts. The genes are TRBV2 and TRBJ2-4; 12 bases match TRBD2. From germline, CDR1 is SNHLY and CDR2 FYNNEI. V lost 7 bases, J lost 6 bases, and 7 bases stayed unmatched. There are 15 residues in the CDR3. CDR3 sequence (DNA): TGTGCCAGCAAGACTAGCGGGAGTCGTGGAAACATTCAGTACTTC. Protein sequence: CASKTSGSRGNIQYF.

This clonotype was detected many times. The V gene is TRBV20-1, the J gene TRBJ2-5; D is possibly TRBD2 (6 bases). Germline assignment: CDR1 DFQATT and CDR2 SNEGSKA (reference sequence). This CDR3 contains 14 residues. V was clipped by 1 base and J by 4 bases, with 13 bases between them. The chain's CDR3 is CSARALGSGETQYF. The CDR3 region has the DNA TGCAGTGCTAGAGCCCTTGGTAGCGGAGAGACCCAGTACTTC.

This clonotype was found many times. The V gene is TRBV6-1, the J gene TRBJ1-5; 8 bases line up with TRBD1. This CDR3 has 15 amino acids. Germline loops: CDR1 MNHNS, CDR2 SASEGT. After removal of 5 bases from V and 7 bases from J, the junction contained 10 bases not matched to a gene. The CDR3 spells CASSKGTGMQQPQHF. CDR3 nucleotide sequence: TGTGCCAGCAGTAAAGGGACAGGTATGCAACAGCCCCAGCATTTT.

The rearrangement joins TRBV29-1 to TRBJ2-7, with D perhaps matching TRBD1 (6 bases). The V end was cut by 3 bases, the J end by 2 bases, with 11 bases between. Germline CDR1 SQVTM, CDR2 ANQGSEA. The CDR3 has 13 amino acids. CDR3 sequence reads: CSVDLAGAYEQYF. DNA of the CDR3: TGCAGCGTTGATTTGGCAGGGGCCTACGAGCAGTACTTC.

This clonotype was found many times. The CDR3 nucleotides read TGTGCCAGCAGGACTAGCGGGCAGGCAGGGGGGCAGTATTTT. Protein: CASRTSGQAGGQYF. The V call is TRBV12-3 or TRBV12-4, the J call TRBJ2-3, with 10 bases lining up with TRBD2. The junction had 11 bases not matched to a gene; V was cut back by 6 bases and J by 11 bases. The CDR3 is 14 amino acids.

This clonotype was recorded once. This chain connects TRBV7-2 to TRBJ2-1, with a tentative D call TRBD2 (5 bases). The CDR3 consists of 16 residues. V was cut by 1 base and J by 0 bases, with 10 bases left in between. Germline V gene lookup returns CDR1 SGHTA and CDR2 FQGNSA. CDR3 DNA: TGTGCCAGCAGCTTAGAAGGACTCAGCTCCTACAATGAGCAGTTCTTC. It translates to CASSLEGLSSYNEQFF.

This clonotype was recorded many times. CDR3 in DNA: TGCAGTGCCTCCTCTCGACTAGAACACGAGACCCAGTACTTC. Protein sequence: CSASSRLEHETQYF. This chain uses TRBV20-1 with TRBJ2-5, with a weak D call TRBD2 (6 bases). The CDR3 runs to 14 residues. The ends were cut back, 6 bases at V and 5 bases at J, with 19 bases in the middle. Germline CDR1 reads DFQATT; CDR2 reads SNEGSKA (reference sequence).

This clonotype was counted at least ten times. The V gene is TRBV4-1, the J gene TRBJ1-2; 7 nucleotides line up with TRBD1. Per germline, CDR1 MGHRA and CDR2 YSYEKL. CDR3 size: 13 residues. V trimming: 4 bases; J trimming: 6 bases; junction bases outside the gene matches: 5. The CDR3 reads CASSPGTVDGYTF. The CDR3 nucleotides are TGCGCCAGCAGCCCAGGGACAGTGGATGGCTACACCTTC.

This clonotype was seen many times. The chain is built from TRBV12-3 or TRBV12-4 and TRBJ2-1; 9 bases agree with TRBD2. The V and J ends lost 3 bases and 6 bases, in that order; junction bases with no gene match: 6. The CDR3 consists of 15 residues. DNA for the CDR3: TGTGCCAGCAGTTTGTTTAGCGGGAGCTTCAATGAGCAGTTCTTC. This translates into CASSLFSGSFNEQFF.